Here is one TCR beta chain with its context. Its antigen remains unidentified. No quality values exist for individual bases; no much larger clone is one base distant. Trimmed from V: 1 base; trimmed from J: 4 bases; junction bases lacking a gene match: 3. The germline V gene provides CDR1 LGHNA and CDR2 YNFKEQ. CDR3 length: 15 amino acids, cysteine to phenylalanine. Only CDR3 DNA is held: 45 bases, read in frame from base 1. The data derive from a study of T cells in localized non-small cell lung cancer (dated by TCRdb to 2018 to 2021). Broadly, across the study: Comparing tumors with uninvolved tumor-adjacent lungs, the study looked at the T cell repertoires of 236 patients with early-stage NSCLC. The cohort was made up of under 250 treatment-naive NSCLC patients whose localized lung tumors had been resected. Of the NSCLC patients, roughly 130 were male and approximately 110 were female, and the mean age was around 70 years.

TCR beta CDR3 regions were sequenced from DNA using the immunoSEQ Assay. The study's processing was this. To compute T cell density, TCR beta template counts were normalized to usable DNA, which was estimated by amplifying housekeeping genes. Using the preseqR package, richness was estimated by extrapolating to 120,000 templates for tissue samples and 400,000 templates for PBMC samples. Clonality was defined by subtracting Pielou's evenness from one. Tissue-enriched TCRs were identified by differential abundance testing using productive amino-acid clonotypes, minimum total count 5 and alpha 0.1. The Jaccard Index and the Morisita Overlap Index were used to measure how much the repertoires overlapped between compartments. GLIPH grouped TCR beta CDR3s together with public tetramer-defined viral CDR3s, and a viral motif had to include at least three viral sequences and also show V-gene enrichment. Entries here come from immuneACCESS through TCRdb and include only in-frame sequences with V and J called. Some clones fail to appear in such tables; in the studies checked, an unresolved V gene covers under half of the shortfall, and the cause of the remainder is unknown. That table furnishes V, J and clone size, whereas the DNA furnished D and trimming. For this sample there are some 38,000 clones; 75% to 90% appear just once. Clones ranked in the top ten supply around 6% of the sample.

At diagnosis, tumor, uninvolved tumor-adjacent lung and peripheral blood were collected and then preserved as a mix of FFPE and fresh-frozen material. For TCR repertoire profiling, blood samples were analyzed in the form of peripheral blood mononuclear cells. What the study reported, not specific to this receptor: A median of roughly 56 of the top 100 tumor clones were detected in paired uninvolved adjacent lung, and 25 to 35 of these tumor clones were also found among the top 100 clones of the paired uninvolved adjacent lung. Longer overall survival was associated with higher blood T cell density, whereas shorter survival was associated with higher adjacent-lung clonality. Because multi-region tumor sequencing was not performed, intratumor heterogeneity could not be ruled out. The highest T cell clonality was observed in uninvolved tumor-adjacent lung, where clonality exceeded that of tumor, suggesting that antigenic responses were more focused in uninvolved tumor-adjacent lung. Since the design was exploratory, TCR variables were selected using unadjusted p-values with no false-discovery rate correction.

The material was peripheral blood mononuclear cells, obtained before any cancer treatment. The V gene is TRBV4-2 and the J gene is TRBJ1-3, and 8 junctional nucleotides match TRBD1. This receptor was obtained from a male donor aged 60 or over with stage II lung adenocarcinoma. DNA sequence: TGTGCCAGCAGCCAAGCAGGGGGCTGGGGAAACACCATATATTTT. Its translation reads: CASSQAGGWGNTIYF.